Listed here are 21 T cell receptor beta chains from one sample, sequenced in a study of blood T cell repertoires in COVID-19. The table came from immunoSEQ multiplex PCR; TCRdb's copy has only in-frame clones and leaves some out. The table shows some 200,000 clones, with 75% to 85% occurring only once. Sequenced sample: peripheral blood. These receptors were taken from a woman aged 40 to 50 with COVID-19, enrolled during active disease.

J is TRBJ2-7 and V is TRBV6-6; D is possibly TRBD2 (7 bases). CDR3 size: 16 residues. Germline V lookup: CDR1 MNHNY, CDR2 SVGAGI (reference sequence). V was pared by 0 bases and J by 2 bases, with 14 bases between. CDR3 protein: CASSYSKGGVAYEQYF. CDR3 sequence (DNA): TGTGCCAGCAGTTACTCGAAAGGGGGGGTCGCCTACGAGCAGTACTTC.

The rearrangement joins TRBV9 to TRBJ2-2; TRBD2 matches 8 bases. Germline V lookup: CDR1 SGDLS, CDR2 YYNGEE. The CDR3 sequence is 15 residues long. The V and J ends lost 4 bases and 5 bases, in that order; junction bases with no gene match: 7. The CDR3 protein is CASSFAGGRTGELFF. The CDR3 nucleotides read TGTGCCAGCAGCTTCGCGGGGGGTCGGACCGGGGAGCTGTTTTTT.

The CDR3: CASSYDTGFGEQYF. The CDR3 coding sequence is TGTGCCAGCAGTTACGACACGGGGTTTGGCGAGCAGTACTTC. This chain uses TRBV6-5 with TRBJ2-7; tentative D call: TRBD2 (5 bases). Trimming cost V 2 bases and J 6 bases, with 14 bases left between them. The CDR3 is 14 residues long. Germline assignment: CDR1 MNHEY and CDR2 SVGAGI.

DNA of the CDR3: TGTGCCAGCAGCCGGACAGGGGAATGGGAGGATGGCTACACCTTC. This codes for CASSRTGEWEDGYTF. The genes are TRBV7-9 and TRBJ1-2, with TRBD1 identical over 9 bases. Germline lookup yields CDR1 SEHNR and CDR2 FQNEAQ (reference sequence). V lost 5 bases, J lost 6 bases, and 10 bases stayed unmatched. The CDR3 covers 15 residues.

This clone was detected once. The CDR3 sequence: CASSPFWTGRGYTF. The CDR3 DNA reads as TGTGCCAGCAGCCCATTTTGGACCGGGAGGGGCTACACCTTC. The chain links TRBV7-9 to TRBJ1-2; no clear D. The germline gives CDR1 SEHNR, CDR2 FQNEAQ (reference sequence). This CDR3 has 14 residues. Trimming removed 5 bases at V and 8 bases at J, with 18 bases between.

The chain is built from TRBV28 and TRBJ1-1; no reliable D call. Germline V CDR1 and CDR2: MDHEN, SYDVKM. Trimming took 3 bases from V and 7 from J, leaving 12 bases between them. The CDR3 covers 13 residues. The CDR3 loop reads CASSLASTLEAFF. Written as DNA, the CDR3 is TGTGCCAGCAGTTTGGCCTCGACTCTTGAAGCTTTCTTT.

The chain is built from TRBV13 and TRBJ2-3, with 7 bases aligning to TRBD2. V lost 3 bases and J lost 4; bases outside the gene matches: 10. CDR1 and CDR2 (germline): PRHDT, FYEKMQ (reference sequence). The CDR3 totals 16 residues. CDR3 DNA: TGTGCCAGCAGCTTGGAGGGCGGGAGCTACGCAGATACGCAGTATTTT. Amino acids: CASSLEGGSYADTQYF. Full variable domain (remainder filled in from reference TRBV13 and TRBJ2-3): AAGVIQSPRHLIKEKRETATLKCYPIPRHDTVYWYQQGPGQDPQFLISFYEKMQSDKGSIPDRFSAQQFSDYHSELNMSSLELGDSALYFCASSLEGGSYADTQYFGPGTRLTVL.

The chain employs TRBV5-8 and TRBJ2-3, with D maybe TRBD1 (6 bases). Germline V CDR1 and CDR2: SGHTS, YDEGEE. The V end lost 6 bases, the J end lost 2 bases, and 16 bases lay between the germline ends. There are 15 residues in the CDR3. The CDR3 DNA sequence: TGTGCCAGCAACCCTAGCTACAGGGACACAGATACGCAGTATTTT. Its protein is CASNPSYRDTDTQYF.

This chain joins TRBV4-2 and TRBJ2-5; TRBD1 aligns across 7 bases. This CDR3 spans 14 amino acids. The V gene's germline CDR1 is LGHNA and CDR2 YNFKEQ. J was trimmed by 3 bases and V by 1 base; bases with no gene match: 2. This chain's CDR3 is CASSQAGQKETQYF. CDR3 in DNA: TGTGCCAGCAGCCAAGCGGGACAGAAAGAGACCCAGTACTTC.

The CDR3 sequence is CASSSGGTGEKLFF. The CDR3 DNA sequence: TGTGCCAGCAGTTCAGGGGGGACGGGTGAAAAACTGTTTTTT. V gene TRBV6-5 combines with J gene TRBJ1-4, with 7 bases that match TRBD1. Germline V gene lookup returns CDR1 MNHEY and CDR2 SVGAGI. The CDR3 contains 14 residues. V dropped 4 bases and J dropped 7; count of bases not matched to a gene: 6.

This clone was detected ten times or more. This chain joins TRBV28 and TRBJ2-1; D remains ambiguous. This CDR3 is built from 11 residues. Germline V CDR1 and CDR2: MDHEN, SYDVKM. Trimming stripped 5 bases from V and 10 bases from J, with 9 bases between. CDR3 in amino acids: CASSTLEEQFF. The CDR3 DNA reads TGTGCCAGCAGTACCCTAGAGGAGCAGTTCTTC.

This clone was counted between two and nine times. The chain joins TRBV7-9 to TRBJ2-3; 9 bases agree with TRBD1. The CDR3 contains 16 residues. Germline V lookup: CDR1 SEHNR, CDR2 FQNEAQ (reference sequence). The V gene end was trimmed by 7 bases and the J gene end by 8 bases; junction bases not matched to a gene: 16. CDR3 in DNA: TGTGCCAGCACCCGAAACGGGGGACAGGGTCGCGGTACGCAGTATTTT. This gives the protein CASTRNGGQGRGTQYF. The complete variable domain, with remaining parts taken from reference TRBV7-9 and TRBJ2-3, reads DTGVSQNPRHKITKRGQNVTFRCDPISEHNRLYWYRQTLGQGPEFLTYFQNEAQLEKSRLLSDRFSAERPKGSFSTLEIQRTEQGDSAMYLCASTRNGGQGRGTQYFGPGTRLTVL.

In its sample, this clone was seen a few times. CDR3 nucleotides: TGTGCCAGCAGTCGCGGGACAGGAACCTACGAGCAGTACTTC. It translates to CASSRGTGTYEQYF. The rearrangement joins TRBV28 to TRBJ2-7; 8 bases agree with TRBD1. The germline V gene encodes CDR1 MDHEN and CDR2 SYDVKM. Trimming took 5 bases from V and 2 from J; bases not matched to a gene: 5. The CDR3 spans 14 residues.

The rearrangement links TRBV5-5 to TRBJ1-5; TRBD1 matches at 8 bases. The CDR3 totals 14 residues. V dropped 4 bases and J dropped 3; count of bases not matched to a gene: 3. Germline V lookup: CDR1 SGHKS, CDR2 YYEKEE (reference sequence). The chain's CDR3 is CASSLDRANQPQHF. CDR3 DNA sequence: TGTGCCAGCAGCCTGGACAGGGCCAATCAGCCCCAGCATTTT. Full variable domain (rest looked up from reference TRBV5-5 and TRBJ1-5): DAGVTQSPTHLIKTRGQQVTLRCSPISGHKSVSWYQQVLGQGPQFIFQYYEKEERGRGNFPDRFSARQFPNYSSELNVNALLLGDSALYLCASSLDRANQPQHFGDGTRLSIL.

The count of this clone is one. V usage is TRBV9 and J usage is TRBJ2-1, with 11 nucleotides matching TRBD2. This CDR3 has 17 amino acids. V shed 0 bases, J shed 10 bases, and the junction held 12 bases outside the gene matches. Germline V gene lookup returns CDR1 SGDLS and CDR2 YYNGEE. The CDR3 loop reads CASSVDPTSGIKREQFF. CDR3 nucleotide sequence: TGTGCCAGCAGCGTAGATCCGACTAGCGGGATTAAGAGGGAGCAGTTCTTC.

With regard to this clone: Other DNA sequences in this specimen translate into the identical CDR3. The chain links TRBV10-1 to TRBJ2-2, with D tentatively TRBD1 (6 bases). This CDR3 has 15 amino acids. Germline CDR1 WNHNN, CDR2 SYGVQD (reference sequence). The V and J ends lost 6 bases and 1 base respectively, with 12 bases between them. The CDR3 reads CASSQGQGNTGELFF. The DNA of the CDR3 is TGCGCCAGCAGCCAGGGGCAGGGGAACACCGGGGAGCTGTTTTTT.

The chain combines TRBV4-1 with TRBJ1-4; 8 bases align to TRBD1. Germline assignment: CDR1 MGHRA and CDR2 YSYEKL. The CDR3 runs 12 residues. V lost 10 bases to trimming and J lost 7 bases; unmatched junction nucleotides: 5. The CDR3 sequence: CATRGPGEKLFF. CDR3 DNA: TGCGCCACCAGGGGGCCTGGTGAAAAACTGTTTTTT.

The chain employs TRBV6-5 and TRBJ2-5; D might be TRBD2 (5 bases). V was shortened by 5 bases and J by 1 base, with 8 bases between the two germline ends. Germline V gives CDR1 MNHEY, CDR2 SVGAGI. The CDR3 loop spans 13 amino acids. The CDR3: CASSTGVQETQYF. The CDR3 nucleotides are TGTGCCAGCAGTACCGGGGTCCAAGAGACCCAGTACTTC.

This clone was found once. J is TRBJ2-7 and V is TRBV6-5, with 12 bases fitting TRBD2. J was trimmed by 7 bases and V by 5 bases; bases with no gene match: 9. In germline, CDR1 is MNHEY, CDR2 SVGAGI. CDR3 size: 15 residues. CDR3 residues: CASSLGSGLAGEQYF. The CDR3 DNA reads as TGTGCCAGCAGTCTAGGGTCAGGACTAGCGGGGGAGCAGTACTTC.

The V gene is TRBV6-1, the J gene TRBJ1-2, with D unresolved. This CDR3 is 16 amino acids long. Trimming stripped 2 bases from V and 2 bases from J, with 15 bases between. The germline V gene encodes CDR1 MNHNS and CDR2 SASEGT. CDR3 loop: CASSEIEMGANYGYTF. The CDR3 DNA reads TGTGCCAGCAGTGAAATTGAAATGGGCGCCAACTATGGCTACACCTTC.

This clone was observed many times. The genes are TRBV3-1 (or the pseudogene TRBV3-2) and TRBJ2-7; a weak D match, TRBD2 (5 bases). The germline V gene encodes CDR1 LGHDT and CDR2 YNNKEL (reference sequence). This CDR3 is built from 13 residues. V gave up 0 bases and J gave up 3 bases, with 6 bases separating them. As DNA, the CDR3 is TGTGCCAGCAGCCAAGATCGGGGCTACGAGCAGTACTTC. Protein sequence: CASSQDRGYEQYF.